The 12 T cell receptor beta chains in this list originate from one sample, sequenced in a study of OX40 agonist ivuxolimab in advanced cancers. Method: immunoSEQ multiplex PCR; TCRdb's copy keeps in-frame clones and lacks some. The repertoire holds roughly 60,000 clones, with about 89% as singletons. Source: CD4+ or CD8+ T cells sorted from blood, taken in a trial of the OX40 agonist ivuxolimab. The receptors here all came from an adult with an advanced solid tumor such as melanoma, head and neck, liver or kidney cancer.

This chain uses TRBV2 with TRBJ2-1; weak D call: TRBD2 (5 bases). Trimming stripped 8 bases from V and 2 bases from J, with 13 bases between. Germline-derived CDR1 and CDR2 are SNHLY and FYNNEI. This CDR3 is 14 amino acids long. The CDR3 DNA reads TGTGCCAGCTCTGGGAGCAAAACCTACAATGAGCAGTTCTTC. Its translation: CASSGSKTYNEQFF.

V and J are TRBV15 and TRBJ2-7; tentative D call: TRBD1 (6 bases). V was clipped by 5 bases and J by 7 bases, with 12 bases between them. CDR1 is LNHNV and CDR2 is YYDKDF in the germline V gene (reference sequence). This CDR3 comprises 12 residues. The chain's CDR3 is CATSGTTGEQYF. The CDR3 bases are TGTGCCACCAGCGGAACAACAGGGGAGCAGTACTTC.

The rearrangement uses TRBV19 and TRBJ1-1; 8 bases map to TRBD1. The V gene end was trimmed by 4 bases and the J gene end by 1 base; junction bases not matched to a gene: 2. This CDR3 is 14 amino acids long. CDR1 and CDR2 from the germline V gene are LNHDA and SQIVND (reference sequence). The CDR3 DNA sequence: TGTGCCAGTAGTACGGGACAGGCGAACACTGAAGCTTTCTTT. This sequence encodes CASSTGQANTEAFF. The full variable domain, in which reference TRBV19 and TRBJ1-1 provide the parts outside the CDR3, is DGGITQSPKYLFRKEGQNVTLSCEQNLNHDAMYWYRQDPGQGLRLIYYSQIVNDFQKGDIAEGYSVSREKKESFPLTVTSAQKNPTAFYLCASSTGQANTEAFFGQGTRLTVV.

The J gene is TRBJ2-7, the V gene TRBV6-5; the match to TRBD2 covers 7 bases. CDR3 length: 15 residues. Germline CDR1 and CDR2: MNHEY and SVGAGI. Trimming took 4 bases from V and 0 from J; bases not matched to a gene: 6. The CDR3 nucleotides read TGTGCCAGCAGTTCGTCTAGCGGAAGCTCCTACGAGCAGTACTTC. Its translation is CASSSSSGSSYEQYF.

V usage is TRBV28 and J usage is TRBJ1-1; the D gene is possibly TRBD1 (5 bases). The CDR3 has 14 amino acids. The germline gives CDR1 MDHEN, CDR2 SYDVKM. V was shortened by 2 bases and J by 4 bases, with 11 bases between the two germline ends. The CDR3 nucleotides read TGTGCCAGCAGTTTAGTCAGAGGGGTCACTGAAGCTTTCTTT. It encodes CASSLVRGVTEAFF.

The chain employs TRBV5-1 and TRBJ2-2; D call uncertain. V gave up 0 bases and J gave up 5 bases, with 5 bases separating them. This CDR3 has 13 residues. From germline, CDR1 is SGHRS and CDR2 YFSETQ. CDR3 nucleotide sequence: TGCGCCAGCAGCTTGGTCCCGACCGGGGAGCTGTTTTTT. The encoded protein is CASSLVPTGELFF. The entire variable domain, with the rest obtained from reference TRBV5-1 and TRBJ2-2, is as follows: KAGVTQTPRYLIKTRGQQVTLSCSPISGHRSVSWYQQTPGQGLQFLFEYFSETQRNKGNFPGRFSGRQFSNSRSEMNVSTLELGDSALYLCASSLVPTGELFFGEGSRLTVL.

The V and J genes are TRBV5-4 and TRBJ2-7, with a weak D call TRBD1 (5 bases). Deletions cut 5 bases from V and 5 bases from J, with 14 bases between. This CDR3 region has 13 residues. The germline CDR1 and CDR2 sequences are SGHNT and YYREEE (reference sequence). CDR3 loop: CASSSQGVDEQYF. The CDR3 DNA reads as TGTGCCAGCAGTTCCCAGGGTGTTGACGAGCAGTACTTC.

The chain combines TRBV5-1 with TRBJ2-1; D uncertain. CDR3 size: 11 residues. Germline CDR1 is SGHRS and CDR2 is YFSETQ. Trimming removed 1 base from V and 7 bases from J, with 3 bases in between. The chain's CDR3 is CASSLTNEQFF. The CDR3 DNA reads TGCGCCAGCAGCTTGACAAATGAGCAGTTCTTC.

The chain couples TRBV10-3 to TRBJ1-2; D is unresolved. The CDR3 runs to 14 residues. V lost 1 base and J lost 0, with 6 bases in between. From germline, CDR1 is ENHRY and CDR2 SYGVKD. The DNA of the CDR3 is TGTGCCATCAGTGAGTACGGAGCTAACTATGGCTACACCTTC. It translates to CAISEYGANYGYTF.

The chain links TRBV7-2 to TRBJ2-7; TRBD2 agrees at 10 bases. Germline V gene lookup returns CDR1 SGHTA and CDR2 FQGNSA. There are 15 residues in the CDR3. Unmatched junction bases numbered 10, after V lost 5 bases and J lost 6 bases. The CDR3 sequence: CASSRQAGGSVEQYF. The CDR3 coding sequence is TGTGCCAGCAGCCGCCAAGCGGGAGGGTCTGTCGAGCAGTACTTC.

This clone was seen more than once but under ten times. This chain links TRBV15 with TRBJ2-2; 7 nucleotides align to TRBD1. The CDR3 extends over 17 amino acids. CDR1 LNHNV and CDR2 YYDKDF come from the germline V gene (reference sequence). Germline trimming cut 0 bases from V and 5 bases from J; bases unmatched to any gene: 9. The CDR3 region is CATSRDFLDRLTGELFF. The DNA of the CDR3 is TGTGCCACCAGCAGAGATTTCTTGGACAGGCTAACCGGGGAGCTGTTTTTT.

For the CDR3, the DNA is TGTGCCAGCAGTTCTCTCCGGACAGGATCAAACTCTGGAAACACCATATATTTT. Its protein product is CASSSLRTGSNSGNTIYF. This chain links TRBV28 with TRBJ1-3, with 7 bases fitting TRBD1. Germline V gives CDR1 MDHEN, CDR2 SYDVKM. The CDR3 covers 18 residues. The junction had 12 bases not matched to a gene; V was cut back by 4 bases and J by 0 bases.